This T cell receptor (beta chain) was sequenced for a study of blood T cell repertoires in COVID-19. As for the study in general: Acute and convalescent COVID-19 samples came from the United States, Italy and Spain. In each case, the material was cDNA or gDNA derived from T cells, B-cell-depleted T cells, or PBMCs.

As processed by the authors: Reference gene primer amplification yielded estimated nucleated cell counts. Produced via immunoSEQ multiplex PCR; TCRdb's table is partial and in-frame only. The V and J calls and clone size come from that table; D and trimming were worked out from the DNA. This sample has 100,000 to 120,000 clones, with 70% to 90% found just once. Specimen: peripheral blood. The receptor's source is a human donor in a cohort sampled during active COVID-19.

CDR3 DNA sequence: TGTGCCAGCAGCCAAGCCTCAGGGGGGTCCGGTGGCTACACCTTC. It yields the protein CASSQASGGSGGYTF. This chain links TRBV3-1 (or the pseudogene TRBV3-2) with TRBJ1-2; 7 nucleotides match TRBD1. The germline gives CDR1 LGHDT, CDR2 YNNKEL (reference sequence). Unmatched junction bases numbered 9, after V lost 1 base and J lost 7 bases. This CDR3 is built from 15 residues.